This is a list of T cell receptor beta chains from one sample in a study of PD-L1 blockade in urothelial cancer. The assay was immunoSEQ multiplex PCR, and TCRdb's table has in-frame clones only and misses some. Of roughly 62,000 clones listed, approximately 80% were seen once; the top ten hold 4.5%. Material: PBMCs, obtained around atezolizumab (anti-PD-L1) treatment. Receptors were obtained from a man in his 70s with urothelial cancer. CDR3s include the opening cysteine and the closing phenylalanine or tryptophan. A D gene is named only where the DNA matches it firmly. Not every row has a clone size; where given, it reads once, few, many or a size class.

CDR3aa: CASSPELAEETQYF; CDR3nt: TGTGCCAGCAGCCCGGAGCTAGCGGAAGAGACCCAGTACTTC; d_gene: TRBD2; abundance: once; v_gene: TRBV2; j_gene: TRBJ2-5
CDR3aa: CASSFTGGTTGELFF; CDR3nt: TGTGCCAGCAGCTTCACAGGGGGGACCACCGGGGAGCTGTTTTTT; d_gene: TRBD1; abundance: -; v_gene: TRBV11-2; j_gene: TRBJ2-2
CDR3aa: CASSRSPGNTIYF; CDR3nt: TGTGCCAGCAGTAGGAGCCCTGGAAACACCATATATTTT; d_gene: -; abundance: -; v_gene: TRBV2; j_gene: TRBJ1-3
CDR3aa: CASSIWTGRHQPQHF; CDR3nt: TGTGCCAGTAGTATCTGGACAGGGAGGCATCAGCCCCAGCATTTT; d_gene: TRBD1; abundance: -; v_gene: TRBV19; j_gene: TRBJ1-5
CDR3aa: CASSPPRGALSTDTQYF; CDR3nt: TGTGCCAGCAGCCCCCCGCGGGGGGCCCTAAGCACAGATACGCAGTATTTT; d_gene: TRBD2; abundance: once; v_gene: TRBV4-2; j_gene: TRBJ2-3
CDR3aa: CASSSDREGETQYF; CDR3nt: TGTGCCAGCAGCTCGGACAGGGAGGGGGAGACCCAGTACTTC; d_gene: -; abundance: -; v_gene: TRBV11-3; j_gene: TRBJ2-5
CDR3aa: CASSPRTSGNEQFF; CDR3nt: TGTGCCAGCAGTCCCAGGACTAGCGGCAATGAGCAGTTCTTC; d_gene: TRBD2; abundance: -; v_gene: TRBV6-5; j_gene: TRBJ2-1
CDR3aa: CSVAEGAKGYTF; CDR3nt: TGCAGCGTTGCTGAGGGGGCAAAAGGCTACACCTTC; d_gene: TRBD1; abundance: -; v_gene: TRBV29-1; j_gene: TRBJ1-2
CDR3aa: CASSLLLTGKGEQFF; CDR3nt: TGTGCCAGCAGTTTATTGCTGACAGGGAAAGGTGAGCAGTTCTTC; d_gene: TRBD1; abundance: -; v_gene: TRBV27; j_gene: TRBJ2-1
CDR3aa: CASSVEGRGSYNEQFF; CDR3nt: TGTGCCAGCAGCGTAGAGGGGCGGGGCTCCTACAATGAGCAGTTCTTC; d_gene: -; abundance: once; v_gene: TRBV9; j_gene: TRBJ2-1
CDR3aa: CASTDRGGDGYTF; CDR3nt: TGTGCCAGCACCGACAGGGGAGGAGATGGCTACACCTTC; d_gene: TRBD1; abundance: -; v_gene: TRBV28; j_gene: TRBJ1-2
CDR3aa: CASSADRVGGELFF; CDR3nt: TGTGCCAGCAGTGCGGACAGGGTGGGCGGGGAGCTGTTTTTT; d_gene: TRBD1; abundance: -; v_gene: TRBV27; j_gene: TRBJ2-2
CDR3aa: CASAPGGRTGELFF; CDR3nt: TGCGCCAGCGCCCCCGGCGGGAGAACCGGGGAGCTGTTTTTT; d_gene: TRBD2; abundance: -; v_gene: TRBV10-1; j_gene: TRBJ2-2
CDR3aa: CASPRWQGHTEAFF; CDR3nt: TGCGCCAGCCCTCGTTGGCAGGGCCACACTGAAGCTTTCTTT; d_gene: -; abundance: -; v_gene: TRBV5-1; j_gene: TRBJ1-1
CDR3aa: CASSSTSRSSYEQYF; CDR3nt: TGCGCCAGCAGCTCGACGAGCCGGAGTTCCTACGAGCAGTACTTC; d_gene: -; abundance: -; v_gene: TRBV5-1; j_gene: TRBJ2-7
CDR3aa: CAISEMGDTEAFF; CDR3nt: TGTGCCATCAGCGAGATGGGAGACACTGAAGCTTTCTTT; d_gene: -; abundance: -; v_gene: TRBV10-3; j_gene: TRBJ1-1
CDR3aa: CASSEYGGADTEAFF; CDR3nt: TGTGCCAGCAGTGAATATGGGGGGGCCGACACTGAAGCTTTCTTT; d_gene: -; abundance: -; v_gene: TRBV25-1; j_gene: TRBJ1-1
CDR3aa: CASSLASGVGADTQYF; CDR3nt: TGTGCCAGCAGCTTAGCTAGCGGGGTAGGGGCAGATACGCAGTATTTT; d_gene: TRBD2; abundance: -; v_gene: TRBV7-2; j_gene: TRBJ2-3
CDR3aa: CAISEGLAPNQETQYF; CDR3nt: TGTGCCATCAGTGAAGGGCTAGCGCCGAATCAAGAGACCCAGTACTTC; d_gene: -; abundance: -; v_gene: TRBV10-3; j_gene: TRBJ2-5
CDR3aa: CASSIDSWAEANTEAFF; CDR3nt: TGTGCCAGTAGTATAGATAGTTGGGCAGAAGCGAACACTGAAGCTTTCTTT; d_gene: -; abundance: few; v_gene: TRBV19; j_gene: TRBJ1-1
CDR3aa: CASSPPVTGPNEQYF; CDR3nt: TGTGCCAGCTCACCACCGGTGACAGGGCCCAACGAGCAGTACTTC; d_gene: TRBD1; abundance: -; v_gene: TRBV18; j_gene: TRBJ2-7
CDR3aa: CASPGAGSPTGDTQYF; CDR3nt: TGTGCCAGCCCTGGAGCGGGCAGTCCGACCGGAGATACGCAGTATTTT; d_gene: -; abundance: -; v_gene: TRBV5-4; j_gene: TRBJ2-3
CDR3aa: CASSPLGLAGEETQYF; CDR3nt: TGCGCCAGCAGCCCGCTCGGACTAGCGGGAGAAGAGACCCAGTACTTC; d_gene: TRBD2; abundance: once; v_gene: TRBV4-1; j_gene: TRBJ2-5
CDR3aa: CASSGTRGRETQYF; CDR3nt: TGTGCCAGTAGTGGGACGAGGGGGCGGGAGACCCAGTACTTC; d_gene: TRBD1; abundance: few; v_gene: TRBV19; j_gene: TRBJ2-5